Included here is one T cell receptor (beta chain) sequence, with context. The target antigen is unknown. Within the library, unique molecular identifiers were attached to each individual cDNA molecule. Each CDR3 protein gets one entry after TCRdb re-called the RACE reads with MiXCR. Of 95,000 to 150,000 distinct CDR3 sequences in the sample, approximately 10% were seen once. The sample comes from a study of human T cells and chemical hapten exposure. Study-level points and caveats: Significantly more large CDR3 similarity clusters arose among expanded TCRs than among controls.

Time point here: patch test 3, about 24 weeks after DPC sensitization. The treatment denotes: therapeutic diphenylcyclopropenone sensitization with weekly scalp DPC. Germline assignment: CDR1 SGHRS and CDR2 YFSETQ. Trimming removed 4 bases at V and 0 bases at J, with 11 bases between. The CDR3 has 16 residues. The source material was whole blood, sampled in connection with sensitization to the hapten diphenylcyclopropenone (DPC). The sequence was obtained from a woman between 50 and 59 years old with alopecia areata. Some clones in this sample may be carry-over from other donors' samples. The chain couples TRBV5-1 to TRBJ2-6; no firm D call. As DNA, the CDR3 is TGCGCCAGCAGCAAGAGGAGCGCCTCTGGGGCCAACGTCCTGACTTTC. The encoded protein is CASSKRSASGANVLTF.